This TCR beta chain is drawn from a study of blood T cells in healthy people across ages. Study-level points and caveats: Age showed a roughly linear inverse relationship with TCR beta diversity per million T cells.

To note about this clonotype: The antigen is unknown.

Alongside a J-beta primer mix, a sample-barcoded 5' primer served in a second PCR lasting about 6 to 11 cycles. From each sample, at least 2.5 million paired-end reads containing CDR3 were obtained. TCRdb itself ran the 5' RACE reads through MiXCR, one entry per CDR3 protein. The profile shows over a million distinct CDR3 sequences, over 35% of them singletons. The material sequenced was blood. The TCR sequence derives from an older woman in good health.

The DNA for the CDR3 is TGTGCCAGCAGCTTAGCTACAGGGAGGACCGGGGAGCTGTTTTTT. Translating it yields CASSLATGRTGELFF. The chain joins TRBV7-2 to TRBJ2-2; D is perhaps TRBD1 or TRBD2 (6 bases each). V shed 0 bases and J shed 5 bases, with 10 bases lying between them. In germline, CDR1 is SGHTA, CDR2 FQGNSA. The CDR3 is 15 amino acids.